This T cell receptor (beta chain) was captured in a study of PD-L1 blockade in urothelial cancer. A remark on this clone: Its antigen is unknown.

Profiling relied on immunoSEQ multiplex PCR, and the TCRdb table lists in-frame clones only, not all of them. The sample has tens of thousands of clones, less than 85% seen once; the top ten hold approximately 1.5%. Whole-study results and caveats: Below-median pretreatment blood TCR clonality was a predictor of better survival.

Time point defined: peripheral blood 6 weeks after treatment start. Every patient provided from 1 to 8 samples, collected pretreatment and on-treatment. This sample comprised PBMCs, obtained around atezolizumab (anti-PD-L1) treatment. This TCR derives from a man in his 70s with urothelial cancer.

CDR3 in DNA: TGTGCCAGCAGTGTGGGCTCGATGAACACTGAAGCTTTCTTT. Protein: CASSVGSMNTEAFF. The chain is built from TRBV2 and TRBJ1-1; D is unresolved. Germline loops: CDR1 SNHLY, CDR2 FYNNEI. The CDR3 sequence is 14 residues long. Trimming took 4 bases from V and 0 from J, leaving 9 bases between them.